The subject of this entry is one T cell receptor beta chain. As yet, its antigen is unknown. This entry belongs to a study of Ad26.COV2.S vaccination and SARS-CoV-2 variants. Study observations and caveats: Spike-specific responses of CD8+ and CD4+ T cells were reported to display substantial breadth after vaccination.

The protocol was immunoSEQ multiplex PCR, while the TCRdb copy is restricted to in-frame clones and leaves out a portion. This table has hundreds of thousands of clones, around 90% appearing once. Treatment noted: roughly 19 received Ad26.COV2.S at low or high dose, single or two shots; 5 received placebo; per-sample allocation not given. Each sample was drawn 63 days after the first injection (of vaccine or placebo). An Ad26 vector that expressed Wuhan-strain SARS-CoV-2 spike constituted the vaccine. The material was peripheral blood, obtained in a trial of Ad26.COV2.S vaccine versus placebo. This receptor was identified in a person between 18 and 65 years old who received the Ad26.COV2.S COVID-19 vaccine or a placebo.

For the CDR3, the DNA is TGCGCCAGCAGCCCTACCGGGACGAACTATGGCTACACCTTC. Translation gives CASSPTGTNYGYTF. This chain joins TRBV5-1 and TRBJ1-2; D may be TRBD1 (5 bases). CDR3 length: 14 residues. V was trimmed by 4 bases and J by 2 bases, leaving 12 bases between them. The germline CDR1 and CDR2 sequences are SGHRS and YFSETQ. The full variable domain, rest sourced from reference TRBV5-1 and TRBJ1-2, is KAGVTQTPRYLIKTRGQQVTLSCSPISGHRSVSWYQQTPGQGLQFLFEYFSETQRNKGNFPGRFSGRQFSNSRSEMNVSTLELGDSALYLCASSPTGTNYGYTFGSGTRLTVV.